These 7 T cell receptor beta chains originate from one sample sequenced in a study of graft-versus-host responses after intestinal transplantation. These receptors' antigens are unknown. The protocol was immunoSEQ multiplex PCR, while the TCRdb copy is restricted to in-frame clones and leaves out a portion. The sample contains about 71,000 clones, around 90% of which appear only once. Sequenced material: unstimulated CD8+ T cells sorted from spleen or lymph node cells, taken before intestinal transplant. Receptor source: a human donor who received an intestinal transplant.

The sample holds a few counts of this clone. The chain recombines TRBV9 with TRBJ2-7, with TRBD1 identical over 7 bases. The junction had 3 bases not matched to a gene; V was cut back by 3 bases and J by 3 bases. Germline V gene lookup returns CDR1 SGDLS and CDR2 YYNGEE. The CDR3 consists of 13 residues. DNA of the CDR3: TGTGCCAGCAGCGACGGGACAGACTACGAGCAGTACTTC. It codes for CASSDGTDYEQYF.

For this clone: Within the sample, other DNA sequences also encode this same CDR3. The genes are TRBV19 and TRBJ2-7; 9 bases align to TRBD1. Germline CDR1 is LNHDA and CDR2 is SQIVND (reference sequence). V gave up 5 bases and J gave up 1 base; unmatched junction bases: 3. The length of the CDR3 is 14 residues. CDR3 region: CASSPGTGSYEQYF. For the CDR3, the DNA is TGTGCCAGTAGTCCCGGGACAGGGTCCTACGAGCAGTACTTC. The variable domain in full, with the rest retrieved from reference TRBV19 and TRBJ2-7, is DGGITQSPKYLFRKEGQNVTLSCEQNLNHDAMYWYRQDPGQGLRLIYYSQIVNDFQKGDIAEGYSVSREKKESFPLTVTSAQKNPTAFYLCASSPGTGSYEQYFGPGTRLTVT.

This clone was recorded a few times. The chain uses TRBV5-6 and TRBJ2-1; 7 bases line up with TRBD1. V was pared by 5 bases and J by 9 bases, with 8 bases of the junction left unmatched. The CDR3 is 13 amino acids. Germline CDR1 SGHDT, CDR2 YYEEEE. CDR3 amino acids: CASRRTGALEQFF. The CDR3 DNA reads TGTGCCAGCAGGCGCACAGGGGCCCTTGAGCAGTTCTTC.

Notes on this clone: At the DNA level, this CDR3 is encoded by other sequences in the same sample as well. The DNA for the CDR3 is TGTGCCAGCAGTTTGGTCGGCGGTCAGCCCCAGCATTTT. Translating it yields CASSLVGGQPQHF. The genes are TRBV27 and TRBJ1-5, with D unclear. Germline assignment: CDR1 MNHEY and CDR2 SMNVEV (reference sequence). V lost 3 bases and J lost 6, with 9 bases in between. The CDR3 runs to 13 residues.

This clone was counted a single time. V usage is TRBV13 and J usage is TRBJ1-2, with TRBD1 as a possible D gene (6 bases). The V gene's germline CDR1 is PRHDT and CDR2 FYEKMQ (reference sequence). The CDR3 runs 16 residues. Trimming left V 5 bases short and J 1 base short, with 17 bases between. The CDR3 region has the DNA TGTGCCAGCAGCCCTCAGGGGACCACCGATAACTATGGCTACACCTTC. It yields the protein CASSPQGTTDNYGYTF.

This clone was seen a single time. This chain uses TRBV4-2 with TRBJ2-2; 7 bases are a match to TRBD2. Unmatched junction bases numbered 6, after V lost 1 base and J lost 7 bases. The CDR3 has 15 amino acids. Germline assignment: CDR1 LGHNA and CDR2 YNFKEQ. CDR3 amino acids: CASSQGSGGNGELFF. The DNA of the CDR3 is TGTGCCAGCAGCCAAGGGTCCGGGGGGAACGGGGAGCTGTTTTTT.

This clone appeared once. The chain joins TRBV4-2 to TRBJ1-2, with 8 bases aligning to TRBD1. The trim removed 6 bases at V and 7 bases at J, leaving 7 bases unmatched. There are 13 residues in the CDR3. The germline V gene has CDR1 LGHNA and CDR2 YNFKEQ. The chain's CDR3 is CASRLDRDAGYTF. The CDR3 DNA reads TGTGCCAGCAGACTGGACAGGGATGCTGGCTACACCTTC.